Presented here are 4 T cell receptor beta chains from one specimen sequenced in a study of T-cell memory formation after mild COVID-19. TCRdb processed the 5' RACE reads anew with MiXCR; each CDR3 protein has one entry. The sample comprises some 450,000 distinct CDR3 sequences, 20% of which are singletons, and 7.5% to 10% rests with the top ten. Specimen: PBMCs or a T cell subset sorted from them (not recorded which). All receptors come from an adult woman who had mild COVID-19 (a few samples of this study predate the infection). Cell type and time point are not known.

This clonotype has only a few counts. The rearrangement uses TRBV23-1 and TRBJ2-1; TRBD2 might be the D (5 bases). TRBV23-1 is an open reading frame, and its role is uncertain. The CDR3 has 15 amino acids. The V and J ends lost 4 bases and 0 bases respectively, with 10 bases between them. DNA of the CDR3: TGCGCCAGCAGTCGTCGGGGTCGCTCCTACAATGAGCAGTTCTTC. Its translation is CASSRRGRSYNEQFF.

This clonotype was observed a handful of times. The chain employs TRBV6-5 and TRBJ2-7, with D maybe TRBD1 (5 bases). The V end was cut by 2 bases, the J end by 5 bases, with 13 bases between. Germline CDR1 and CDR2: MNHEY and SVGAGI. The CDR3 spans 14 residues. Here the CDR3 DNA reads TGTGCCAGCAGTTACGCCGGCAGGGTCAACGAGCAGTACTTC. It codes for CASSYAGRVNEQYF.

This clonotype occurred a few times. The junction differs from germline at one of its ends, possibly a read error. This chain joins TRBV7-7 and TRBJ2-7; no definite D call. Germline lookup yields CDR1 SSHAT and CDR2 FNYEAQ (reference sequence). This CDR3 has 13 amino acids. CDR3 loop: CASSPARSYEQYF. DNA for the CDR3: TGTGCTAGCAGCCCGGCACGCTCCTACGAGCAGTACTTC.

Comment on this clonotype: An end of the junction differs from the germline gene, which may be a read error. CDR3 region: CASSWTGGSLSF. CDR3 in DNA: TGCGCCAGCAGCTGGACAGGGGGGTCTCTGAGTTTT. The genes are TRBV5-1 and TRBJ1-3, with 10 bases aligning to TRBD1. Germline CDR1 is SGHRS and CDR2 is YFSETQ. The CDR3 covers 12 residues.